Sequencing of this T cell receptor beta chain was carried out in a study of radiation and T cells in renal cell carcinoma. Points from the study as a whole: From baseline, blood top tumor clonotypes peaked at 2 weeks post-radiation. No pretreatment tumor biopsies were available for baseline clonotypes.

Sample time point: blood 2 weeks post-SBRT. As for treatment: 15 Gy SBRT to primary tumor, nephrectomy 4 weeks later. Blood was sampled at baseline, 2 weeks and 4 weeks after SBRT. Clear cell pathology was present in this patient's renal cell carcinoma. In germline, CDR1 is MGHRA, CDR2 YSYEKL. The CDR3 loop spans 14 amino acids. V was shortened by 0 bases and J by 9 bases, with 14 bases between the two germline ends. Points on this clone: No antigen is known for it.

Produced via immunoSEQ multiplex PCR; TCRdb's table is partial and in-frame only. Of 100,000 to 150,000 clones listed, around 81% are singletons. The source of this sequence is a man aged 45-65 years with renal cell carcinoma. The genes are TRBV4-1 and TRBJ1-2; D unclear. This sample comprised blood, obtained from a patient whose treatment included radiotherapy and nephrectomy. CDR3 amino acids: CASSQEFSPISYTF. CDR3 coding DNA: TGCGCCAGCAGCCAAGAGTTTTCCCCCATCAGCTACACCTTC.